The rows below give T cell receptor beta chains drawn from one sample of a study of human T cells and chemical hapten exposure. MiXCR, run by TCRdb on the RACE reads, gives a single entry per CDR3 protein. The repertoire holds about 94,000 distinct CDR3 sequences, with about a tenth as singletons. The sample in question was whole blood, obtained in connection with sensitization to the hapten diphenylcyclopropenone (DPC). The receptors come from a woman aged 40 to 55 with alopecia areata. Some clones in this sample may be carry-over from other donors' samples. The CDR3 runs from the conserved cysteine through the conserved F or W. The D gene is left open where the match is weak. Size values are once, few and many counts, or a class for expanded clones, and some rows have none.

v_gene	j_gene	d_gene	abundance	CDR3aa	CDR3nt
TRBV27	TRBJ2-4	TRBD1	-	CASSDRGPSKNIQYF	TGTGCCAGCAGCGACAGGGGTCCTTCCAAAAACATTCAGTACTTC
TRBV29-1	TRBJ2-7	-	-	CSSRCGDEYYEQYF	TGCAGCTCTCGTTGCGGGGACGAGTACTACGAGCAGTACTTC
TRBV12-3/TRBV12-4	TRBJ1-1	-	many	CASSRTTDLNTEAFF	TGTGCCAGCAGTCGAACGACGGACTTGAACACTGAAGCTTTCTTT
TRBV7-9	TRBJ2-5	-	few	CASSLETETQYF	TGTGCCAGCAGCTTAGAAACAGAGACCCAGTACTTC
TRBV7-9	TRBJ1-2	TRBD1	many	CASSLTGQGAIYGYTF	TGTGCCAGCAGCTTAACTGGACAGGGGGCAATCTATGGCTACACCTTC
TRBV7-9	TRBJ1-1	-	few	CASSLDGTVEAFF	TGTGCCAGCAGCTTAGACGGGACCGTGGAAGCTTTCTTT
TRBV7-6	TRBJ2-3	TRBD1	few	CASSVGQGRTDTQYF	TGTGCCAGCAGCGTCGGACAGGGACGCACAGATACGCAGTATTTT
TRBV6-6	TRBJ2-3	TRBD2	many	CASSYSPGTSGTTDTQYF	TGTGCCAGCAGTTACTCCCCTGGGACTAGCGGGACCACAGATACGCAGTATTTT
TRBV20-1	TRBJ2-7	TRBD2	few	CSASAGVAYEQYF	TGCAGTGCTAGTGCGGGAGTTGCCTACGAGCAGTACTTC
TRBV29-1	TRBJ1-1	-	few	CSVDGTITEAFF	TGCAGCGTTGATGGGACCATTACTGAAGCTTTCTTT
TRBV18	TRBJ2-7	-	many	CASSRGRVSEQYF	TGTGCCAGCTCACGAGGCAGGGTCTCCGAGCAGTACTTC
TRBV6-1	TRBJ2-7	TRBD1	many	CASSGQQGLGYEQYF	TGTGCCAGCAGTGGTCAACAGGGGCTCGGCTACGAGCAGTACTTC
TRBV2	TRBJ2-4	-	few	CASSEALLWIAKNIQYF	TGTGCCAGCAGTGAAGCGCTCCTGTGGATAGCCAAAAACATTCAGTACTTC
TRBV6-1	TRBJ2-2	-	few	CASSEADSFGELFF	TGTGCCAGCAGTGAAGCGGACAGCTTCGGGGAGCTGTTTTTT
TRBV28	TRBJ2-5	-	-	CASRTVGAKTQYF	TGTGCCAGCAGAACCGTAGGGGCGAAGACCCAGTACTTC
TRBV6-5	TRBJ2-1	TRBD2	few	CASSLTSGRGKQFF	TGTGCCAGCAGCCTGACTAGCGGGAGGGGGAAGCAGTTCTTC
TRBV3-1	TRBJ2-2	-	many	CASSQDGTSNTGELFF	TGTGCCAGCAGCCAAGATGGGACTTCTAACACCGGGGAGCTGTTTTTT
TRBV29-1	TRBJ1-2	-	-	CSVSGNYGYTF	TGCAGCGTTTCAGGAAACTATGGCTACACCTTC
TRBV7-2	TRBJ2-3	-	many	CASSLSGPSWGTQYF	TGTGCCAGCAGCTTAAGCGGTCCATCCTGGGGTACGCAGTATTTT
TRBV12-3/TRBV12-4	TRBJ2-7	-	many	CASQSSYEQYF	TGTGCCAGCCAGAGCTCCTACGAGCAGTACTTC
TRBV4-3	TRBJ2-7	-	many	CASSQDLASASYEQYF	TGCGCCAGCAGCCAAGATTTGGCTAGCGCATCCTACGAGCAGTACTTC
TRBV5-1	TRBJ2-3	TRBD2	many	CASSLTSGTDTQYF	TGCGCCAGCAGCTTGACTAGCGGCACAGATACGCAGTATTTT
TRBV11-2	TRBJ1-2	-	few	CASSLVAGDGYTF	TGTGCCAGCAGCTTAGTCGCGGGGGATGGCTACACCTTC
TRBV7-2	TRBJ2-1	TRBD1	few	CASSPGQGPWEQFF	TGTGCCAGCAGCCCCGGACAGGGCCCCTGGGAGCAGTTCTTC